Following are 31 T cell receptor beta chains from one sample sequenced in a study of immune evolution from preneoplasia to lung adenocarcinoma (dated by TCRdb to the early 2020s). The library was built by means of the immunoSEQ multiplex PCR assay. Here the immuneACCESS table is served through TCRdb, limited to in-frame sequences with V and J called. Missing clones are a known gap in these copies; in checked studies unresolved V genes cover under half, and the rest lacks a known reason. Counted in this sample were around 10,000 clones; approximately 80% of them appeared once. Less than 3.5% of the sample lies in the top ten. Sample: FFPE minimally invasive lung adenocarcinoma tissue. This sample's cell subset or site label indicates: micro-invasive lung adenocarcinoma (MIA). These receptors all stem from a person aged 70 to 85 with lung adenocarcinoma.

The rearrangement links TRBV14 to TRBJ1-2; 9 bases line up with TRBD1. The CDR3 runs to 17 residues. Germline values: CDR1 SGHDN, CDR2 FVKESK. The V and J ends lost 1 base and 6 bases, in that order; junction bases with no gene match: 12. The CDR3 protein is CASSQVLNGQGTNGYTF. CDR3 DNA: TGTGCCAGCAGCCAAGTTCTTAACGGACAGGGGACGAATGGCTACACCTTC.

The chain links TRBV28 to TRBJ1-5; D not resolved. The V gene lost 10 bases and the J gene lost 5 bases, with 15 bases spanning the gap. CDR3 length: 13 amino acids. Per germline, CDR1 MDHEN and CDR2 SYDVKM. CDR3 protein: CAIAGDTHQPQHF. Here the CDR3 DNA reads TGTGCCATAGCAGGAGACACGCATCAGCCCCAGCATTTT. Full variable domain (rest looked up from reference TRBV28 and TRBJ1-5): DVKVTQSSRYLVKRTGEKVFLECVQDMDHENMFWYRQDPGLGLRLIYFSYDVKMKEKGDIPEGYSVSREKKERFSLILESASTNQTSMYLCAIAGDTHQPQHFGDGTRLSIL.

The chain is built from TRBV2 and TRBJ1-3; the D gene is possibly TRBD1 (6 bases). Trimming took off 8 bases at V and 8 bases at J, with 16 bases between the two ends. In germline, CDR1 is SNHLY, CDR2 FYNNEI. The CDR3 is 13 residues long. DNA for the CDR3: TGTGCCAGCGCGTACAGGGCCCTGGACACCATATATTTT. Protein sequence: CASAYRALDTIYF.

V and J are TRBV7-9 and TRBJ2-7; D not resolved. The CDR3 is 15 amino acids. Trimming removed 0 bases at V and 3 bases at J, with 12 bases between. Germline V gene lookup returns CDR1 SEHNR and CDR2 FQNEAQ (reference sequence). CDR3 DNA sequence: TGTGCCAGCAGCTTAGCCGATACGGGCTACTACGAGCAGTACTTC. Translation gives CASSLADTGYYEQYF.

The genes are TRBV7-9 and TRBJ1-1; weak D call: TRBD1 (5 bases). V gave up 5 bases and J gave up 0 bases, with 10 bases separating them. The germline V gene encodes CDR1 SEHNR and CDR2 FQNEAQ (reference sequence). The CDR3 consists of 14 residues. The CDR3 loop is CASSPGTVNTEAFF. The DNA of the CDR3 is TGTGCCAGCAGCCCCGGGACGGTGAACACTGAAGCTTTCTTT.

The chain is built from TRBV28 and TRBJ2-7, with TRBD1 identical over 8 bases. This CDR3 comprises 16 residues. The germline CDR1 and CDR2 sequences are MDHEN and SYDVKM. The V gene end was trimmed by 4 bases and the J gene end by 3 bases; junction bases not matched to a gene: 11. CDR3 bases: TGTGCCAGCAGTTCGGTTGGGACAGGAGACCTCTACGAGCAGTACTTC. It encodes CASSSVGTGDLYEQYF. The whole variable domain, filled in from reference TRBV28 and TRBJ2-7, reads DVKVTQSSRYLVKRTGEKVFLECVQDMDHENMFWYRQDPGLGLRLIYFSYDVKMKEKGDIPEGYSVSREKKERFSLILESASTNQTSMYLCASSSVGTGDLYEQYFGPGTRLTVT.

The table lists this clone with a few counts. This chain connects TRBV28 to TRBJ1-6; 8 nucleotides line up with TRBD1. The trim removed 6 bases at V and 7 bases at J, leaving 5 bases unmatched. In germline, CDR1 is MDHEN, CDR2 SYDVKM. There are 14 residues in the CDR3. The CDR3 sequence is CASRDRARNSPLHF. The CDR3 bases are TGTGCCAGCAGGGACAGGGCCAGGAATTCACCCCTCCACTTT.

As concerns this clone: Other nucleotide sequences from this sample produce the same CDR3. The V call is TRBV28, the J call TRBJ1-4; D possibly corresponds to TRBD1 (6 bases). The V gene lost 6 bases and the J gene lost 6 bases, with 17 bases spanning the gap. Germline values: CDR1 MDHEN, CDR2 SYDVKM. The CDR3 runs to 15 residues. In nucleotides, the CDR3 is TGTGCCAGCAGCTCACAGGGCGAAAGGGATGAAAAACTGTTTTTT. It specifies CASSSQGERDEKLFF.

The chain is built from TRBV14 and TRBJ2-7; D is ambiguous. Germline V gives CDR1 SGHDN, CDR2 FVKESK. Trimming removed 5 bases from V and 3 bases from J, with 17 bases in between. The CDR3 contains 15 residues. CDR3 nucleotides: TGTGCCAGCAGCGTCTCTGGATATCCTCTCTACGAGCAGTACTTC. Translating it yields CASSVSGYPLYEQYF.

V usage is TRBV7-2 and J usage is TRBJ1-6; 7 bases align to TRBD1. Germline loops: CDR1 SGHTA, CDR2 FQGNSA. CDR3 size: 15 residues. J was trimmed by 5 bases and V by 9 bases; bases with no gene match: 10. CDR3 nucleotides: TGTGCCAGTCACCCGACCGGGACAGATAATTCACCCCTCCACTTT. Protein sequence: CASHPTGTDNSPLHF.

The CDR3 DNA sequence: TGTGCCAGTAGTATGGGACAGGAGGCAGATACGCAGTATTTT. Translating gives CASSMGQEADTQYF. The rearrangement joins TRBV19 to TRBJ2-3, with 8 bases fitting TRBD1. Germline V gene sequence: CDR1 LNHDA, CDR2 SQIVND (reference sequence). The trim removed 3 bases at V and 4 bases at J, leaving 3 bases unmatched. CDR3 length: 14 residues.

The chain carries TRBV20-1 and TRBJ2-4; D not certain. The CDR3 contains 11 residues. Looked up from germline, CDR1 is DFQATT and CDR2 is SNEGSKA (reference sequence). Trimming pared 5 bases from V and 8 bases from J, leaving 10 bases between. The CDR3 bases are TGCAGTGCTCCCTACTGGGACATTCAGTACTTC. Translated: CSAPYWDIQYF.

J is TRBJ2-1 and V is TRBV7-3, with a weak D call TRBD2 (6 bases). Deletions cut 1 base from V and 6 bases from J, with 16 bases between. Germline CDR1 reads SGHTA; CDR2 reads FQGTGA. The CDR3 length is 16 residues. Here the CDR3 reads CASSLSIAEAGNEQFF. In DNA, the CDR3 is TGTGCCAGCAGCTTAAGTATAGCGGAGGCGGGCAATGAGCAGTTCTTC.

The chain couples TRBV7-3 to TRBJ1-2; D remains unclear. The length of the CDR3 is 13 residues. Germline V gene sequence: CDR1 SGHTA, CDR2 FQGTGA. V lost 3 bases and J lost 6, with 11 bases in between. CDR3 residues: CASSLGGNDGYTF. The CDR3 bases are TGTGCCAGCAGCTTGGGAGGGAATGATGGCTACACCTTC.

This chain links TRBV19 with TRBJ2-2; TRBD1 might be the D (5 bases). The CDR3 loop spans 13 amino acids. Trimming pared 4 bases from V and 5 bases from J, leaving 8 bases between. Germline loops: CDR1 LNHDA, CDR2 SQIVND (reference sequence). CDR3 sequence: CASSTQETGELFF. Here the CDR3 DNA reads TGTGCCAGTAGTACACAGGAAACCGGGGAGCTGTTTTTT.

The chain joins TRBV6-1 to TRBJ1-1; unclear D gene. The V end lost 6 bases, the J end lost 5 bases, and 7 bases lay between the germline ends. The CDR3 sequence is 11 residues long. The germline CDR1 and CDR2 sequences are MNHNS and SASEGT. The CDR3 protein is CASRESTEAFF. For the CDR3, the DNA is TGTGCCAGCAGGGAATCGACTGAAGCTTTCTTT.

The J gene is TRBJ1-4, the V gene TRBV28; the D gene is possibly TRBD1 (5 bases). This CDR3 spans 16 amino acids. CDR1 and CDR2 from the germline V gene are MDHEN and SYDVKM. Deletions cut 1 base from V and 4 bases from J, with 13 bases between. CDR3 sequence reads: CASSLFTRGGNEKLFF. The CDR3 DNA sequence: TGTGCCAGCAGTTTATTTACGAGGGGCGGTAATGAAAAACTGTTTTTT.

The chain joins TRBV7-9 to TRBJ1-2, with D possibly TRBD1 on 6 matching bases. Between the trimmed V and J ends, which lost 1 base and 6 bases, there was a span of 15 bases. The CDR3 has 15 amino acids. Germline V CDR1 and CDR2: SEHNR, FQNEAQ (reference sequence). The CDR3 reads CASSLELGGLDGYTF. As DNA, the CDR3 is TGTGCCAGCAGCTTAGAGTTGGGGGGGCTAGATGGCTACACCTTC.

V usage is TRBV11-3 and J usage is TRBJ2-1; D remains ambiguous. Trimming shortened V by 0 bases and J by 6 bases, and 6 bases separated the two germline ends. CDR3 length equals 13 residues. Germline values: CDR1 SGHNT, CDR2 YENEEA. The CDR3 loop reads CASSLDRTNEQFF. In nucleotides, the CDR3 is TGTGCCAGCAGCTTAGACAGAACCAATGAGCAGTTCTTC.

The chain couples TRBV30 to TRBJ1-2; 7 bases are shared with TRBD1. Trimming took 3 bases from V and 7 from J; bases not matched to a gene: 11. Germline lookup yields CDR1 GTSNPN and CDR2 SVGIG (reference sequence). This CDR3 has 14 amino acids. The CDR3 region is CAWRLAGGGSGYTF. DNA for the CDR3: TGTGCCTGGAGATTGGCAGGGGGAGGCTCTGGCTACACCTTC.

The chain joins TRBV10-2 to TRBJ2-1, with D possibly matching TRBD2 (6 bases). CDR1 is WSHSY and CDR2 is SAAADI in the germline V gene. Trimming shortened V by 8 bases and J by 3 bases, and 11 bases separated the two germline ends. CDR3 size: 13 residues. CDR3 protein: CASRETDYNEQFF. The CDR3, as DNA: TGCGCCAGCCGGGAGACGGACTACAATGAGCAGTTCTTC.

As regards this clone: An end of the junction differs from the germline gene, which may be a read error. CDR3 region: CASSVGGSSEQYF. CDR3 in DNA: TGTGCCAGCAGCGTCGGGGGATCCTCCGAGCAGTACTTC. The chain has TRBV9 and TRBJ2-7, with a tentative D call TRBD2 (6 bases). The CDR3 extends over 13 amino acids. From germline, CDR1 is SGDLS and CDR2 YYNGEE.

The chain employs TRBV4-2 and TRBJ2-7, with 7 bases aligning to TRBD1. CDR3 length: 13 amino acids. Looked up from germline, CDR1 is LGHNA and CDR2 is YNFKEQ. J was trimmed by 3 bases and V by 4 bases; bases with no gene match: 3. CDR3 sequence: CASSPRGNYEQYF. Written as DNA, the CDR3 is TGTGCCAGCAGCCCCAGGGGGAACTACGAGCAGTACTTC.

The chain joins TRBV7-2 to TRBJ1-1; D ambiguous. Germline CDR1 and CDR2: SGHTA and FQGNSA. The length of the CDR3 is 16 residues. Trimming took 6 bases from V and 2 from J, leaving 19 bases between them. CDR3 DNA: TGTGCCAGCAGACCACTCCCTTATACAGAAAACACTGAAGCTTTCTTT. Amino acid sequence: CASRPLPYTENTEAFF.

The chain carries TRBV19 and TRBJ1-5; possible D gene TRBD1, 5 bases. The V and J ends lost 7 bases and 7 bases respectively, with 11 bases between them. The germline gives CDR1 LNHDA, CDR2 SQIVND (reference sequence). The CDR3 extends over 12 amino acids. CDR3 in DNA: TGTGCCAGTATCAGGGTGGGGCAGCCCCAGCATTTT. Its translation: CASIRVGQPQHF.

This chain joins TRBV5-1 and TRBJ2-2; tentative D call: TRBD1 (5 bases). This CDR3 is 15 amino acids long. V was cut by 4 bases and J by 2 bases, with 12 bases left in between. Germline V gene sequence: CDR1 SGHRS, CDR2 YFSETQ. Here the CDR3 DNA reads TGCGCCAGCAGCATGGGGCAGCCCAACACCGGGGAGCTGTTTTTT. Translating it yields CASSMGQPNTGELFF.

V and J are TRBV18 and TRBJ2-7; 11 bases match TRBD2. J was trimmed by 0 bases and V by 3 bases; bases with no gene match: 4. Per the germline V gene, CDR1 is KGHSH and CDR2 is LQKENI. This CDR3 contains 16 residues. CDR3 bases: TGTGCCAGCTCACCCAGACTAGCGGGGCCCTCCTACGAGCAGTACTTC. It translates to CASSPRLAGPSYEQYF. Full variable domain (rest looked up from reference TRBV18 and TRBJ2-7): NAGVMQNPRHLVRRRGQEARLRCSPMKGHSHVYWYRQLPEEGLKFMVYLQKENIIDESGMPKERFSAEFPKEGPSILRIQQVVRGDSAAYFCASSPRLAGPSYEQYFGPGTRLTVT.

For the CDR3, the DNA is TGTGCCAGCAGCAAAGTTGCAGGCTCCTTTACCGGGGAGCTGTTTTTT. Translating it yields CASSKVAGSFTGELFF. The chain combines TRBV21-1 with TRBJ2-2; TRBD1, as called in the table, went unchecked against the DNA. TRBV21-1 is labeled a pseudogene. The CDR3 is 16 amino acids.

V gene TRBV6-1 combines with J gene TRBJ1-1; D perhaps matches TRBD1 (5 bases). This CDR3 has 14 residues. CDR1 MNHNS and CDR2 SASEGT come from the germline V gene. Deletions cut 6 bases from V and 1 base from J, with 12 bases between. The CDR3 spells CASSSVTGNTEAFF. The CDR3 DNA reads as TGTGCCAGCAGCTCCGTCACAGGGAACACTGAAGCTTTCTTT.

V usage is TRBV15 and J usage is TRBJ2-7; 10 nucleotides align to TRBD1. The CDR3 consists of 16 residues. Germline V gene lookup returns CDR1 LNHNV and CDR2 YYDKDF (reference sequence). The V and J ends lost 3 bases and 4 bases, in that order; junction bases with no gene match: 9. CDR3 protein: CATSSTGTGEGYEQYF. The CDR3 nucleotides read TGTGCCACCAGCAGTACCGGGACAGGGGAAGGTTACGAGCAGTACTTC.

In DNA form, the CDR3 reads TGCAGCGTTGATGGACACAGGAACACTGAAGCTTTCTTT. Protein: CSVDGHRNTEAFF. The rearrangement uses TRBV29-1 and TRBJ1-1; D may be TRBD1 (5 bases). The CDR3 length is 13 residues. The germline CDR1 and CDR2 sequences are SQVTM and ANQGSEA. Deletions cut 3 bases from V and 1 base from J, with 9 bases between. The full variable domain, completed using reference TRBV29-1 and TRBJ1-1, is SAVISQKPSRDICQRGTSLTIQCQVDSQVTMMFWYRQQPGQSLTLIATANQGSEATYESGFVIDKFPISRPNLTFSTLTVSNMSPEDSSIYLCSVDGHRNTEAFFGQGTRLTVV.